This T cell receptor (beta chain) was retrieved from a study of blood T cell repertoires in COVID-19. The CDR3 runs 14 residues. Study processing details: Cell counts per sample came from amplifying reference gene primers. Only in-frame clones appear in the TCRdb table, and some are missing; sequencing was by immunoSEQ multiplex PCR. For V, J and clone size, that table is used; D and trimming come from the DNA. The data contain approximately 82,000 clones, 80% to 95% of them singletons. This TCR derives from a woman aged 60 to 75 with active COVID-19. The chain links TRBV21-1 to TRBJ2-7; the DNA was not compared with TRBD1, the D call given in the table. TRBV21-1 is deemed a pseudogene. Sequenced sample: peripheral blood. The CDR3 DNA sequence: TGTGCCAGCACCATGGAACAGGGATTTTACGAGCAGTACTTC. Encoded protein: CASTMEQGFYEQYF.